What follows is one T cell receptor beta chain and its context. The antigen is not known. The CDR3 consists of 15 residues. V was shortened by 0 bases and J by 7 bases, with 12 bases between the two germline ends. From germline, CDR1 is LGHNA and CDR2 YSLEER. Measured with immunoSEQ multiplex PCR; TCRdb has only the in-frame clones, and not every one. The table has 90,000 to 100,000 clones, 70% to 90% seen once. This entry is derived from a study of T cell responses to AZD1222 COVID-19 vaccine. Whole-study findings and limits: No day 14 peak samples; only post-peak repertoires were characterized. Nearly half of spike-specific TCRs reportedly target unmutated variant regions. Only a handful of people who got AZD1222 tested seropositive at baseline. Clonal diversity may have been underestimated in mostly white British donors.

Source: peripheral blood, taken on day 0 of AZD1222 vaccination. The sequence was obtained from an adult in good health. The rearrangement joins TRBV4-3 to TRBJ1-4; D remains unclear. In DNA, the CDR3 is TGCGCCAGCAGCCAAGAGGGCATTCAGAGTGAAAAACTGTTTTTT. The encoded protein is CASSQEGIQSEKLFF.